What follows describes a single T cell receptor beta chain. It lacks a known antigen. The input lacks base qualities; no much larger clone sits a single base away. The CDR3 regions of human TCRbeta chains were analyzed by immunosequencing. The authors' analysis ran thus. Repertoire TCRs were matched against a reference library of SARS-CoV-2-specific TCRs generated with the MIRA antigen-specificity platform. Breadth was defined as the fraction of unique TCRs that were SARS-CoV-2-associated. Depth was defined as the fraction of total T cells that were SARS-CoV-2-associated. Each spike-specific TCR was assigned to its reactive spike region and to a CD4 or CD8 class using the MIRA data. Log10-transformed breadth and depth values were compared by one-way ANOVA with Sidak's multiple comparisons tests. TCRdb obtained this table from immuneACCESS and retained in-frame rearrangements with V and J assigned. These tables miss some clones; where compared with another copy, unresolved V genes account for less than half of the shortfall, and the remainder is unexplained. That table is the source of V, J and clone size, and D and trimming were worked out from the DNA. Across this sample there are over 110,000 clones, with more than 85% seen only once. The ten most abundant clones make up approximately 3.4% of the sample.

The data were taken from a study of T cell responses to AZD1222 COVID-19 vaccine (dated by TCRdb to the early 2020s). Regarding the study in general: AZD1222 recipients whose second dose came at about 4 weeks and those whose second dose came at about 12 weeks were combined into one group, since spike-specific TCR depth and breadth did not differ between the two schedules. Trial participants were enrolled into age subgroups of 18-55, 56-69 and 70-plus years, which contained about 160, 30 and 59 TCR-sequenced participants, respectively. TCR sequencing was performed for 230 to 250 trial participants, of whom about 200 were given two doses of AZD1222 and around 25 were given two doses of MenACWY control vaccine.

The intended sense of this specimen's time point label: baseline before first vaccination. Vaccinee samples were obtained from the UK trials COV001 and COV002, which included a single-blind randomized controlled phase 2/3 trial of AZD1222 (ChAdOx1 nCoV-19) in healthy adults. For TCRbeta chain sequencing, PBMC samples from trial participants were taken at day 0 and at day 28 after the second dose. Its CDR3 holds 14 amino acids, cysteine through phenylalanine. Only the CDR3 region is kept as DNA, spanning 42 bases read in frame from base 1. V gives up 4 bases and J gives up 1 base, and the segment between their germline ends measures 12 bases. Per the germline V gene, SGHTS is the CDR1 and YDEGEE is the CDR2. The study at large found these results: Most participants were white British and females outnumbered males, and the authors suggested that clonal diversity may have been underestimated. In the small 56-69-year group, the increase in depth fell short of significance, most likely because of low power. Reportedly, close to half of the unique spike-specific TCRs recognized epitopes lying outside the regions that are mutated in the B.1.351 and B.1.1.7 variants. Vaccine-associated CD4 TCRs spanned the whole spike protein, with dominant responses in regions 160-218 and 743-854. Because no day 14 peak-response samples were available, the repertoires could be characterized only after the peak T cell response. Only five or six AZD1222 recipients were SARS-CoV-2 seropositive at baseline, limiting conclusions about previously exposed vaccinees. A significant rise in spike-specific TCR breadth and depth was observed after two AZD1222 doses relative to day 0 and relative to MenACWY recipients.

This chain joins TRBV5-8 to TRBJ2-7; the D gene is not confidently resolved. The sample in question was peripheral blood, obtained on day 0 of AZD1222 vaccination. This receptor was taken from an adult in good health. Read as DNA, the sequence is TGTGCCAGCAGCAAGCTGGTGGAATCCTACGAGCAGTACTTC. This yields the protein CASSKLVESYEQYF.